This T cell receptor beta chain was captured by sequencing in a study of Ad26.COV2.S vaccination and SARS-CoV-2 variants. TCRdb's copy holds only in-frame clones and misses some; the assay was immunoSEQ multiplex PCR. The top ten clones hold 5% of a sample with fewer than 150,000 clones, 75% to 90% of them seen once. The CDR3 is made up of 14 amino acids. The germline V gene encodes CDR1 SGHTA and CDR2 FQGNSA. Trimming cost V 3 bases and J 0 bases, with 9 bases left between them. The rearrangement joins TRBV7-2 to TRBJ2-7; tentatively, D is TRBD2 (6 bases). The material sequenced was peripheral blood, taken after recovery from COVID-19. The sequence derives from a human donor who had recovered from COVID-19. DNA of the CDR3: TGTGCCAGCAGCTTCGGGGGATACTCCTACGAGCAGTACTTC. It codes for CASSFGGYSYEQYF.